The TCR beta chain described here comes from a study of PD-1 blockade in classical Hodgkin lymphoma. This CDR3 spans 18 amino acids. Germline CDR1 is SEHNR and CDR2 is FQNEAQ (reference sequence). Trimming shortened V by 5 bases and J by 1 base, and 23 bases separated the two germline ends. No patient escaped relapse after autologous stem cell transplantation, and brentuximab vedotin exposure varied. Libraries were prepared by immunoSEQ multiplex PCR; TCRdb keeps only in-frame clonotypes and omits some of them. The top ten clones hold 32% of a sample with approximately 32,000 clones, roughly four fifths of them seen once.

The chain combines TRBV7-9 with TRBJ1-1, with D possibly being TRBD1 (5 bases). This material consisted of peripheral blood mononuclear cells (PBMCs), taken at baseline. This TCR came from a human donor with classical Hodgkin lymphoma. CDR3 bases: TGTGCCAGCAGCCTGCTTGCCTGGGGGAAGTTCCGGAACACTGAAGCTTTCTTT. It yields the protein CASSLLAWGKFRNTEAFF.